This T cell receptor beta chain was recovered during a study of breast tumors, draining lymph nodes, adjacent tissues. This clonotype was detected ten times or more. This CDR3 has 14 amino acids. Germline values: CDR1 DFQATT, CDR2 SNEGSKA (reference sequence). Trimming removed 6 bases from V and 0 bases from J; junction bases left unmatched: 8. TCRdb independently ran MiXCR on the multiplex PCR reads; one entry per CDR3 protein. The sample lists approximately 250,000 distinct CDR3 sequences; 30% to 35% were seen once. The lymph nodes were axillary draining lymph nodes from breast cancer patients. The receptor was derived from a female donor with breast cancer. Some clones in this sample may be carry-over from other donors' samples. Source material: axillary lymph node tissue. The chain has TRBV20-1 and TRBJ2-7; 7 nucleotides align to TRBD2. CDR3 bases: TGCAGTGCGGGCGGGCGGGGGTACTCCTACGAGCAGTACTTC. This encodes CSAGGRGYSYEQYF.